This paragraph reports one T cell receptor (beta chain). Its antigen remains unknown. The data were obtained in a study of T cell responses to AZD1222 COVID-19 vaccine. Study at large: Second-dose groups at about 4 or about 12 weeks were pooled.

Study findings and constraints: Clonal diversity was possibly underestimated, and white British individuals and females predominated among donors. Samples come after the peak T cell response, not at day 14. Across the whole spike, CD4 TCRs peaked at regions 160-218 and 743-854.

Profiling relied on immunoSEQ multiplex PCR, and the TCRdb table lists in-frame clones only, not all of them. Of tens of thousands of clones listed, around nine tenths are singletons. With V trimmed by 3 bases and J by 0 bases, 10 bases remained unmatched. Germline CDR1 MDHEN, CDR2 SYDVKM. This CDR3 is built from 17 residues. Specimen: peripheral blood, collected on day 0 of AZD1222 vaccination. The receptor's source is an adult in good health. This rearrangement joins TRBV28 to TRBJ2-7; 8 bases match TRBD2. CDR3: CASSFRRGATSSYEQYF. CDR3 bases: TGTGCCAGCAGTTTCCGGCGGGGGGCGACCAGCTCCTACGAGCAGTACTTC.